One sample yielded the 19 T cell receptor beta chains listed below, sequenced in a study of post-analysis software for immune sequencing data. Carried by the TCR beta cDNA libraries were unique molecular identifiers. TCRdb re-derived calls from the PCR reads in MiXCR, one entry per CDR3 protein. The sample includes a few hundred thousand distinct CDR3 sequences, 45% of them seen just once. No antigen has been assigned to these receptors. Whole-study findings and limits: When patients were compared with controls, roughly five TRBV segments were more frequent, TRBV5-6, TRBV5-1 and TRBV20-1 among them.

Material for sequencing was blood. These receptors came from a girl between 10 and 17 years old with multiple sclerosis.

V usage is TRBV24-1 and J usage is TRBJ2-3, with unresolved D. CDR1 and CDR2 from the germline V gene are KGHDR and SFDVKD. This CDR3 is built from 12 residues. V lost 2 bases and J 7 bases, leaving 6 bases between the germline ends. The CDR3 DNA sequence: TGTGCCACCAGTGATTCTCTATATACGCAGTATTTT. Protein: CATSDSLYTQYF.

The V gene is TRBV13, the J gene TRBJ2-1; 7 nucleotides align to TRBD2. CDR1 and CDR2 from the germline V gene are PRHDT and FYEKMQ (reference sequence). This CDR3 is 14 amino acids long. The ends lost 2 bases at V and 9 bases at J; junction bases unmatched: 7. CDR3 amino acids: CASSLTGLAVEQFF. The CDR3 nucleotides read TGTGCCAGCAGCTTAACGGGTCTAGCGGTTGAGCAGTTCTTC.

The chain couples TRBV6-6 to TRBJ2-1; D is undetermined. This CDR3 spans 15 amino acids. V shed 0 bases and J shed 5 bases, with 11 bases lying between them. Germline V gene data show CDR1 as MNHNY and CDR2 as SVGAGI (reference sequence). CDR3: CASSYSKISNNEQFF. DNA of the CDR3: TGTGCCAGCAGTTACTCGAAAATTTCCAACAATGAGCAGTTCTTC.

This CDR3 reads CSVEGGLVPLWDEQFF. CDR3 sequence (DNA): TGCAGCGTTGAAGGGGGACTAGTCCCCCTTTGGGATGAGCAGTTCTTC. The chain employs TRBV29-1 and TRBJ2-1, with 8 bases identical to TRBD2. This CDR3 has 16 residues. CDR1 and CDR2 from the germline V gene are SQVTM and ANQGSEA. The V segment lost 1 base and the J segment 8 bases; nucleotides outside the gene matches: 13.

Comment on this clonotype: The junction differs from germline at one of its ends, possibly a read error. The genes are TRBV27 and TRBJ1-5, with 8 bases lining up with TRBD1. This CDR3 is 18 amino acids long. Germline lookup yields CDR1 MNHEY and CDR2 SMNVEV (reference sequence). This CDR3 reads CVSSFRRTGTLGNQPQHF. The CDR3, as DNA: TGTGTCAGCAGTTTCCGCCGGACAGGGACCTTAGGCAATCAGCCCCAGCATTTT.

Regarding this clonotype: Sequence at one end of the junction differs from germline and may be a read error. The chain links TRBV12-3 or TRBV12-4 to TRBJ2-7; D perhaps matches TRBD2 (6 bases). CDR3 length: 13 amino acids. CDR3: CASRRRARFERYF. The CDR3 DNA follows: TGTGCCAGCAGACGGAGGGCCCGCTTCGAGCGGTACTTC.

This clonotype has just a few counts. The chain is built from TRBV20-1 and TRBJ2-3, with TRBD2 identical over 7 bases. Germline V lookup: CDR1 DFQATT, CDR2 SNEGSKA (reference sequence). The junction had 7 bases not matched to a gene; V was cut back by 6 bases and J by 1 base. The length of the CDR3 is 14 residues. CDR3 coding DNA: TGCAGTGCCGAAGGCGGGAGAGGCACAGATACGCAGTATTTT. The encoded protein is CSAEGGRGTDTQYF.

The chain is built from TRBV5-1 and TRBJ2-2; D could derive from TRBD1 or TRBD2 (5 bases each). This CDR3 comprises 14 residues. V was shortened by 3 bases and J by 3 bases, with 9 bases between the two germline ends. Germline assignment: CDR1 SGHRS and CDR2 YFSETQ. The CDR3 DNA sequence: TGCGCCAGCAGCTGGGAGACAGACACCGGGGAGCTGTTTTTT. Residues: CASSWETDTGELFF.

A few counts support this clonotype. This chain links TRBV27 with TRBJ2-7, with TRBD2 matching 12 bases. CDR1 and CDR2 (germline): MNHEY, SMNVEV (reference sequence). Germline trimming cut 6 bases from V and 7 bases from J; bases unmatched to any gene: 4. CDR3 length: 13 amino acids. DNA for the CDR3: TGTGCCAGCAGAACTAGCGGGAGGTCAGAGCAGTACTTC. Translation: CASRTSGRSEQYF.

The rearrangement uses TRBV29-1 and TRBJ2-2; D possibly uses TRBD1 or TRBD2 (5 bases each). CDR3 size: 13 residues. CDR1 and CDR2 (germline): SQVTM, ANQGSEA. V dropped 7 bases and J dropped 1 base, with 10 bases sitting between them. CDR3 DNA: TGCAGCGCCGGGACGGAGAACACCGGGGAGCTGTTTTTT. It translates to CSAGTENTGELFF.

This clonotype was picked up a small number of times. The chain is built from TRBV7-8 and TRBJ2-1; D possibly matches TRBD1 or TRBD2 (5 bases each). Trimming removed 4 bases at V and 6 bases at J, with 16 bases between. This CDR3 spans 15 amino acids. Germline assignment: CDR1 SGHVS and CDR2 FQNEAQ. CDR3 loop: CASSYRDPIPNEQFF. CDR3 bases: TGTGCCAGCAGCTACCGGGACCCGATCCCCAATGAGCAGTTCTTC.

In this sample, this clonotype turned up a few times. The rearrangement joins TRBV5-1 to TRBJ1-2; unclear D gene. The CDR3 spans 16 residues. Trimming left V 0 bases short and J 4 bases short, with 16 bases between. The germline gives CDR1 SGHRS, CDR2 YFSETQ. The CDR3 sequence is CASSLEPEVGAYGYTF. CDR3 DNA sequence: TGCGCCAGCAGCTTGGAGCCGGAGGTTGGTGCCTATGGCTACACCTTC.

The gene calls are TRBV12-3 or TRBV12-4 and TRBJ2-5; tentative D call: TRBD1 (5 bases). The germline V and J ends were trimmed by 5 bases and 2 bases, with 15 bases remaining between them. This CDR3 contains 15 residues. The CDR3 nucleotides read TGTGCCAGCAGTATTTCAGGGTTGCGGCAAGAGACCCAGTACTTC. This translates into CASSISGLRQETQYF.

This chain links TRBV28 with TRBJ2-4, with TRBD1 identical over 9 bases. The CDR3 contains 16 residues. Germline V gene sequence: CDR1 MDHEN, CDR2 SYDVKM. V lost 6 bases and J lost 13; bases outside the gene matches: 19. The CDR3 spells CASSSPGLRQGERQYF. CDR3 sequence (DNA): TGTGCCAGCAGCTCCCCGGGATTGAGACAGGGGGAACGGCAGTACTTC.

The V call is TRBV7-8, the J call TRBJ2-4, with unresolved D. The J call may be in error: the DNA end matches TRBJ2-7 better. Germline CDR1 reads SGHVS; CDR2 reads FQNEAQ. The length of the CDR3 is 15 residues. For the CDR3, the DNA is TGTGCCAGCAGCCCTCCTGTGGTTTTTCCCTACGAGCAGTACTTC. Encoded protein: CASSPPVVFPYEQYF.

This clonotype was detected a few times. The chain uses TRBV20-1 and TRBJ2-7, with D possibly TRBD2 on 6 matching bases. Per germline, CDR1 DFQATT and CDR2 SNEGSKA (reference sequence). This CDR3 region has 12 residues. For the CDR3, the DNA is TGCAAAGGGCAGGCTAGCGAATACGAGCAGTACTTC. This codes for CKGQASEYEQYF.

This sequence joins TRBV18 and TRBJ2-7; unclear D gene. V lost 3 bases, J lost 7 bases, and 13 bases lay in between. The CDR3 totals 13 residues. Germline V gives CDR1 KGHSH, CDR2 LQKENI. The CDR3 DNA is TGTGCCAGCTCACCGGCTTCCTACAATGAGCAGTACTTC. It encodes CASSPASYNEQYF.

This clonotype was observed once. The CDR3 is CASSQALGQCYEQYF. In DNA, the CDR3 is TGCGCCAGCAGCCAAGCTCTGGGACAGTGCTACGAGCAGTACTTC. V gene TRBV4-3 combines with J gene TRBJ2-7; 7 bases line up with TRBD1. This CDR3 region has 15 residues. Germline values: CDR1 LGHNA, CDR2 YSLEER. Unmatched junction bases numbered 6, after V lost 1 base and J lost 3 bases.

This clonotype appeared a few times. This chain joins TRBV12-3 or TRBV12-4 and TRBJ2-5, with 7 bases matching TRBD1. There are 13 residues in the CDR3. The J segment lost 1 base and the V segment lost 8 bases, leaving 4 bases of the junction unmatched. The CDR3 reads CASRTGGQETQYF. The CDR3 region has the DNA TGTGCCAGCCGGACAGGCGGCCAAGAGACCCAGTACTTC.